This TCR beta chain was observed in a study of regulatory T cells in long-lasting Graves disease. Whole-study results and caveats: Sharing of public clonotypes was greater in persistent patients (around 3,000) than in new patients (about 970).

To make TCR beta libraries, researchers used iRepertoire HTBI primers and Arm-PCR of CDR3 regions. TCRdb reanalysed the multiplex PCR reads using MiXCR and keeps one entry per CDR3 protein. Here the sample spans hundreds of thousands of distinct CDR3 sequences, approximately 15% being singletons. This clonotype was observed many times. The antigen is unknown. Time point: newly diagnosed GD, antithyroid drugs for less than 3 months. Construction of the TCR library relied on RNA isolated from PBMCs. The same data also contributed to another study, on T cells in Graves' hyperthyroidism and ophthalmopathy. According to that study: TCR CDR3 underwent first-round RT-PCR with the HTBI primer set.

This TCR came from a woman aged 25 to 39 with Graves disease. Here the sequenced sample was peripheral blood mononuclear cells (PBMCs), taken at new diagnosis, from a patient treated with antithyroid drugs.

CDR3 DNA sequence: TGTGCCAGCAGCACTTTCCGGGACAGGGTTGTAGAAACCCAGTACTTC. This translates into CASSTFRDRVVETQYF. This sequence joins TRBV28 and TRBJ2-5; 9 bases match TRBD1. The CDR3 length is 16 residues. V was pared by 6 bases and J by 8 bases, with 16 bases of the junction left unmatched. Per germline, CDR1 MDHEN and CDR2 SYDVKM. Full variable domain (remainder filled in from reference TRBV28 and TRBJ2-5): DVKVTQSSRYLVKRTGEKVFLECVQDMDHENMFWYRQDPGLGLRLIYFSYDVKMKEKGDIPEGYSVSREKKERFSLILESASTNQTSMYLCASSTFRDRVVETQYFGPGTRLLVL.